The 22 T cell receptor beta chains listed next were all sequenced from one sample in a study of fetal regulatory T cell absence and autoimmunity. Sequencing was performed with immunoSEQ multiplex PCR; in TCRdb, only in-frame clones are kept and a portion is missing. The profile shows 46,000 or so clones, roughly 80% of them singletons. Sequenced sample: cord blood. The receptors were gathered from a newborn boy with IPEX syndrome.

The CDR3 sequence: CASSNVAEAFF. As DNA, the CDR3 is TGTGCCAGCAGTAACGTGGCTGAAGCTTTCTTT. This chain connects TRBV6-5 to TRBJ1-1, with no clear D. Germline V gene lookup returns CDR1 MNHEY and CDR2 SVGAGI. There are 11 residues in the CDR3. V gave up 5 bases and J gave up 6 bases, with 7 bases separating them.

The rearrangement links TRBV30 to TRBJ2-5, with a weak D call TRBD2 (6 bases). CDR3 length equals 13 residues. Germline lookup yields CDR1 GTSNPN and CDR2 SVGIG (reference sequence). CDR3 bases: TGTGCTTCCCTGATTGAGGGGAGGGAGACCCAGTACTTC. Translation: CASLIEGRETQYF.

This clone has a single count. The gene calls are TRBV5-6 and TRBJ2-2; TRBD2 agrees at 11 bases. This CDR3 has 16 amino acids. Germline CDR1 is SGHDT and CDR2 is YYEEEE. V lost 4 bases, J lost 3 bases, and 5 bases stayed unmatched. CDR3 DNA sequence: TGTGCCAGCAGCCCGACTAGCGGGGACTACACCGGGGAGCTGTTTTTT. Residues: CASSPTSGDYTGELFF.

V gene TRBV27 combines with J gene TRBJ2-4; no firm D call. Trimming cost V 0 bases and J 0 bases, with 12 bases left between them. The CDR3 totals 17 residues. Looked up from germline, CDR1 is MNHEY and CDR2 is SMNVEV (reference sequence). The CDR3, as DNA: TGTGCCAGCAGTTTATCGGCGGCCCCAATAGCCAAAAACATTCAGTACTTC. It yields the protein CASSLSAAPIAKNIQYF.

The V and J genes are TRBV5-1 and TRBJ2-1; D possibly matches TRBD1 or TRBD2 (5 bases each). Per the germline V gene, CDR1 is SGHRS and CDR2 is YFSETQ. This CDR3 contains 14 residues. The V and J ends lost 0 bases and 15 bases respectively, with 19 bases between them. The CDR3 DNA reads as TGCGCCAGCAGCTTGGTCGCCGGGGCCTATACAAGGTTCTTC. It specifies CASSLVAGAYTRFF.

The gene calls are TRBV9 and TRBJ2-7, with TRBD2 identical over 10 bases. Trimming at V came to 3 bases and at J to 5 bases, leaving 8 bases not matched to a gene. The CDR3 sequence is 15 residues long. Germline CDR1 and CDR2: SGDLS and YYNGEE. The CDR3 loop reads CASSAGSGRFHEQYF. The DNA of the CDR3 is TGTGCCAGCAGCGCCGGTAGCGGGAGGTTCCACGAGCAGTACTTC.

The chain joins TRBV19 to TRBJ2-2; D could derive from TRBD1 or TRBD2 (5 bases each). CDR3 length: 15 amino acids. Germline V gene data show CDR1 as LNHDA and CDR2 as SQIVND (reference sequence). V shed 6 bases and J shed 5 bases, with 16 bases lying between them. The CDR3 loop is CASSPVGVKTGELFF. The DNA for the CDR3 is TGTGCCAGTAGCCCCGTGGGGGTAAAGACCGGGGAGCTGTTTTTT.

J is TRBJ1-1 and V is TRBV1; TRBD1, as called in the table, went unchecked against the DNA. TRBV1 is a documented pseudogene. The CDR3 extends over 16 amino acids. The CDR3 DNA sequence: TGCACCAGCAGCCAAGAGGCCGACAGGGGGGGAAGGAAAGCTTTCTTT. This sequence encodes CTSSQEADRGGRKAFF.

This clone was found once. This chain uses TRBV10-3 with TRBJ2-3, with 13 bases matching TRBD2. The junction had 8 bases not matched to a gene; V was cut back by 8 bases and J by 0 bases. The CDR3 is made up of 17 amino acids. Germline loops: CDR1 ENHRY, CDR2 SYGVKD. The CDR3 DNA follows: TGTGCCATCTCAACGGGACTAGCGGGACCTAGCACAGATACGCAGTATTTT. Protein: CAISTGLAGPSTDTQYF.

The chain combines TRBV5-1 with TRBJ2-7; 7 nucleotides agree with TRBD1. CDR1 and CDR2 (germline): SGHRS, YFSETQ. V trimming: 1 base; J trimming: 5 bases; junction bases outside the gene matches: 3. The CDR3 is 13 amino acids. The CDR3 loop is CASSLSQGNEQYF. The CDR3 nucleotides read TGCGCCAGCAGCTTGTCACAGGGGAACGAGCAGTACTTC.

J is TRBJ1-5 and V is TRBV19; D might be TRBD1 (5 bases). The CDR3 runs to 15 residues. The germline V gene has CDR1 LNHDA and CDR2 SQIVND (reference sequence). Trimming left V 3 bases short and J 6 bases short, with 15 bases between. Here the CDR3 reads CASSMIIWGSQPQHF. CDR3 DNA: TGTGCCAGTAGTATGATCATATGGGGCAGTCAGCCCCAGCATTTT.

V gene TRBV9 combines with J gene TRBJ2-1; 7 bases fit TRBD2. The CDR3 spans 14 residues. Losses at the gene ends were 3 bases for V and 8 bases for J; bases not matched to a gene: 8. Germline V gene data show CDR1 as SGDLS and CDR2 as YYNGEE. DNA for the CDR3: TGTGCCAGCAGCGCCTCCGGGGGGAGAGATGAGCAGTTCTTC. Its protein product is CASSASGGRDEQFF.

This clone was observed a handful of times. The rearrangement joins TRBV6-1 to TRBJ2-7, with D unresolved. The CDR3 has 13 amino acids. With 10 bases removed from V and 0 bases from J, the gap between germline ends came to 13 bases. In germline, CDR1 is MNHNS, CDR2 SASEGT. This chain's CDR3 is CAILSPSSYEQYF. The CDR3 DNA follows: TGTGCCATCCTCTCCCCTAGCTCCTACGAGCAGTACTTC.

V usage is TRBV19 and J usage is TRBJ2-3; the D is unclear. Germline-derived CDR1 and CDR2 are LNHDA and SQIVND (reference sequence). The CDR3 sequence is 13 residues long. Deletions cut 3 bases from V and 4 bases from J, with 8 bases between. CDR3 sequence (DNA): TGTGCCAGTAGTATCGGCAGTCCAGATACGCAGTATTTT. Protein sequence: CASSIGSPDTQYF.

J is TRBJ2-1 and V is TRBV6-1; D is undetermined. Trimming left V 8 bases short and J 2 bases short, with 13 bases between. The CDR3 has 14 amino acids. The V gene's germline CDR1 is MNHNS and CDR2 SASEGT. The DNA for the CDR3 is TGTGCCAGCGGCTTCACGGAAGCCTACAATGAGCAGTTCTTC. It encodes CASGFTEAYNEQFF.

There are a few counts of this clone. This chain joins TRBV5-4 and TRBJ1-6; 8 nucleotides match TRBD1. V shed 3 bases and J 7 bases; nucleotides not matched to a gene: 3. The CDR3 is 14 amino acids. CDR1 is SGHNT, CDR2 YYREEE, per germline (reference sequence). In nucleotides, the CDR3 is TGTGCCAGCAGCTGGGACAGGCTGAATTCACCCCTCCACTTT. Translated: CASSWDRLNSPLHF.

The chain joins TRBV11-2 to TRBJ2-7; D might be TRBD1 or TRBD2, each matching 5 bases. Germline V gene sequence: CDR1 SGHAT, CDR2 FQNNGV. CDR3 length equals 13 residues. V was pared by 5 bases and J by 3 bases, with 11 bases between. The DNA for the CDR3 is TGTGCCAGCAGCCTGGGGCGGGTCTACGAGCAGTACTTC. This gives the protein CASSLGRVYEQYF.

The chain joins TRBV11-2 to TRBJ2-7; TRBD1 matches 8 bases. Germline CDR1 is SGHAT and CDR2 is FQNNGV. The J segment lost 3 bases and the V segment lost 0 bases, leaving 7 bases of the junction unmatched. CDR3 length equals 16 residues. Here the CDR3 reads CASSLDLGQVVYEQYF. CDR3 bases: TGTGCCAGCAGCTTAGATTTGGGACAGGTGGTCTACGAGCAGTACTTC.

V is TRBV10-3 and J is TRBJ1-2; a weak D match, TRBD1 (6 bases). CDR3 length: 13 amino acids. The V end was cut by 5 bases, the J end by 2 bases, with 9 bases between. Germline V gene data show CDR1 as ENHRY and CDR2 as SYGVKD. CDR3 residues: CAISTGQNYGYTF. CDR3 DNA sequence: TGTGCCATCAGTACCGGACAGAACTATGGCTACACCTTC.

This clone was detected only a few times. V usage is TRBV4-1 and J usage is TRBJ1-2; weak D call: TRBD1 (5 bases). CDR3 size: 11 residues. V was pared by 4 bases and J by 5 bases, with 5 bases between. The germline CDR1 and CDR2 sequences are MGHRA and YSYEKL. CDR3 DNA sequence: TGCGCCAGCAGCCGGGGGTATGGCTACACCTTC. This codes for CASSRGYGYTF.

The chain carries TRBV6-6 and TRBJ2-7; no reliable D call. The CDR3 covers 14 residues. Germline V gene sequence: CDR1 MNHNY, CDR2 SVGAGI (reference sequence). V gave up 4 bases and J gave up 0 bases, with 10 bases separating them. Here the CDR3 DNA reads TGTGCCAGCAGTTCCCTCGCGGTCTCCTACGAGCAGTACTTC. This encodes CASSSLAVSYEQYF.

The V call is TRBV7-9, the J call TRBJ2-1; D may be TRBD1 (5 bases). Trimming shortened V by 5 bases and J by 4 bases, and 15 bases separated the two germline ends. CDR1 SEHNR and CDR2 FQNEAQ come from the germline V gene (reference sequence). The CDR3 is 15 amino acids. CDR3 sequence: CASSPQGPGYNEQFF. CDR3 coding DNA: TGTGCCAGCAGCCCGCAGGGCCCGGGTTACAATGAGCAGTTCTTC. Complete variable domain (other parts from reference TRBV7-9 and TRBJ2-1): DTGVSQNPRHKITKRGQNVTFRCDPISEHNRLYWYRQTLGQGPEFLTYFQNEAQLEKSRLLSDRFSAERPKGSFSTLEIQRTEQGDSAMYLCASSPQGPGYNEQFFGPGTRLTVL.